The next 4 T cell receptor beta chains were all read from a single sample in a study of blood T cell repertoires in COVID-19. Repertoires were generated with immunoSEQ multiplex PCR, while TCRdb's copy carries only in-frame clones and drops some. The sample yields around 200,000 clones, 80% to 90% seen once. The sequencing sample was made of peripheral blood. All receptors come from a man aged 30 to 39 with active or convalescent COVID-19.

This chain links TRBV28 with TRBJ2-4, with D perhaps matching TRBD1 (6 bases). This CDR3 has 14 residues. CDR1 MDHEN and CDR2 SYDVKM come from the germline V gene. Trimming stripped 5 bases from V and 0 bases from J, with 8 bases between. The CDR3, as DNA: TGTGCCAGCAGTGCCAGGGGAGCCAAAAACATTCAGTACTTC. Translating gives CASSARGAKNIQYF.

V is TRBV5-1 and J is TRBJ1-2; TRBD1 might be the D (6 bases). Germline V gene sequence: CDR1 SGHRS, CDR2 YFSETQ. V was trimmed by 0 bases and J by 1 base, leaving 16 bases between them. The CDR3 contains 17 residues. For the CDR3, the DNA is TGCGCCAGCAGCTTGGGGCGCCGGGACATTGGTAACTATGGCTACACCTTC. Translated, it gives CASSLGRRDIGNYGYTF.

The J gene is TRBJ1-3, the V gene TRBV4-3; perhaps TRBD1 as D (5 bases). Per the germline V gene, CDR1 is LGHNA and CDR2 is YSLEER. The CDR3 runs 16 residues. Trimming pared 1 base from V and 4 bases from J, leaving 14 bases between. CDR3 region: CASSQAAGFSGNTIYF. CDR3 bases: TGCGCCAGCAGCCAAGCCGCAGGGTTCTCAGGAAACACCATATATTTT.

V and J are TRBV3-1 (or the pseudogene TRBV3-2) and TRBJ1-6, with 10 bases aligning to TRBD1. The germline CDR1 and CDR2 sequences are LGHDT and YNNKEL (reference sequence). V shed 1 base, J shed 10 bases, and the junction held 4 bases outside the gene matches. The CDR3 covers 15 residues. The CDR3 sequence: CASSQAWTGGSPLHF. The CDR3, as DNA: TGTGCCAGCAGCCAAGCTTGGACAGGGGGGTCACCCCTCCACTTT.